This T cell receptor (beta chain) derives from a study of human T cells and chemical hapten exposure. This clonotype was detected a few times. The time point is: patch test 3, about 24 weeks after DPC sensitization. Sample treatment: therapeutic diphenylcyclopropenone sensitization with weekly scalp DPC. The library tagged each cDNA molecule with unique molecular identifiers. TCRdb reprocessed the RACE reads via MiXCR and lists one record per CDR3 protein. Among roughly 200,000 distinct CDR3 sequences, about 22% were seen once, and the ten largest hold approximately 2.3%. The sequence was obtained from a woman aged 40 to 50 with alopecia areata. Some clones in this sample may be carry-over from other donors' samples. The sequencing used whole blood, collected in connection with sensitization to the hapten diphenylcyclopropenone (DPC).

In DNA form, the CDR3 reads TGCAGCGTTGAAGATGTAGGTGAGCAGTTCTTC. This translates into CSVEDVGEQFF. The chain carries TRBV29-1 and TRBJ2-1, with D unclear. Trimming left V 0 bases short and J 9 bases short, with 6 bases between. The CDR3 is made up of 11 amino acids. Germline lookup yields CDR1 SQVTM and CDR2 ANQGSEA.